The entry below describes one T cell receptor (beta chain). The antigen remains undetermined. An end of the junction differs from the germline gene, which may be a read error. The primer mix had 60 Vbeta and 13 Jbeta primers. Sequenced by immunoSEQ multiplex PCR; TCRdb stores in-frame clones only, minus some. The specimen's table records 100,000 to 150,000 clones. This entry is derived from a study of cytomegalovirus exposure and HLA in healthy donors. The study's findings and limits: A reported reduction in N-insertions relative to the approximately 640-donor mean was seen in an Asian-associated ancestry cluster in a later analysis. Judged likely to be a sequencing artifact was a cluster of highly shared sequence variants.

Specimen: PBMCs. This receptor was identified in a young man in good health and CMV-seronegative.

The DNA for the CDR3 is TGTGCCAGCAGTGAAGGGTGGGACAACCGCACCTTT. Amino acid sequence: CASSEGWDNRTF. The rearrangement uses TRBV6-1 and TRBJ1-1; the D gene is possibly TRBD1 (6 bases). Per germline, CDR1 MNHNS and CDR2 SASEGT. This CDR3 is 12 amino acids long.